The T cell receptor (beta chain) described here comes from a study of graft-versus-host responses after intestinal transplantation. At the level of the study: Multivisceral, liver-intestinal, or isolated intestinal transplants were received by the recipients. Every one of the recipients received anti-thymocyte globulin induction and afterwards took tacrolimus and steroids for about 3 years. Study-wide results and caveats: Declining HvG levels early post-transplant were linked to peak circulating GvH clone levels. Researchers found GvH clones in recipient marrow, and some showed up first in ileum or blood.

CDR3 length: 18 residues. V lost 1 base, J lost 7 bases, and 22 bases lay in between. Germline lookup yields CDR1 MDHEN and CDR2 SYDVKM. Some clones are missing from TCRdb's copy, which holds only in-frame ones; the method was immunoSEQ multiplex PCR. Here the sample spans around 78,000 clones, roughly 84% being singletons. As for this clone: The antigen remains unidentified.

This TCR was recovered from a human donor who was the organ donor for an intestinal transplant. This material consisted of unstimulated CD8+ T cells sorted from spleen or lymph node cells, taken before transplant. This sequence joins TRBV28 and TRBJ2-2, with D possibly called TRBD1 or TRBD2 (7 bases each). CDR3 in amino acids: CASSLFWEGAKKHGELFF. The CDR3 DNA reads TGTGCCAGCAGTTTATTTTGGGAGGGGGCGAAAAAACACGGGGAGCTGTTTTTT.